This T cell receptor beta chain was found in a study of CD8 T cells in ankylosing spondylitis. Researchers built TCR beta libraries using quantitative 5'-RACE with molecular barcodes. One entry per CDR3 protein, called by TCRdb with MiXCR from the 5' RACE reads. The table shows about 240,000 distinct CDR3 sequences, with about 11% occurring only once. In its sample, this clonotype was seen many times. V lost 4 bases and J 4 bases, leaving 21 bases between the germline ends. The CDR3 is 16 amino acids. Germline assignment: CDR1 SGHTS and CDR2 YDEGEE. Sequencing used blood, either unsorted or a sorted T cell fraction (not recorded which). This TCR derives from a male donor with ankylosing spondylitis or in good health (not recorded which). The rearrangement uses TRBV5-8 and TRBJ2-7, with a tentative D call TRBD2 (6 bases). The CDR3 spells CASSLGRFPGGYEQYF. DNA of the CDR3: TGTGCCAGCAGCCTCGGACGGTTCCCCGGAGGGTACGAGCAGTACTTC.